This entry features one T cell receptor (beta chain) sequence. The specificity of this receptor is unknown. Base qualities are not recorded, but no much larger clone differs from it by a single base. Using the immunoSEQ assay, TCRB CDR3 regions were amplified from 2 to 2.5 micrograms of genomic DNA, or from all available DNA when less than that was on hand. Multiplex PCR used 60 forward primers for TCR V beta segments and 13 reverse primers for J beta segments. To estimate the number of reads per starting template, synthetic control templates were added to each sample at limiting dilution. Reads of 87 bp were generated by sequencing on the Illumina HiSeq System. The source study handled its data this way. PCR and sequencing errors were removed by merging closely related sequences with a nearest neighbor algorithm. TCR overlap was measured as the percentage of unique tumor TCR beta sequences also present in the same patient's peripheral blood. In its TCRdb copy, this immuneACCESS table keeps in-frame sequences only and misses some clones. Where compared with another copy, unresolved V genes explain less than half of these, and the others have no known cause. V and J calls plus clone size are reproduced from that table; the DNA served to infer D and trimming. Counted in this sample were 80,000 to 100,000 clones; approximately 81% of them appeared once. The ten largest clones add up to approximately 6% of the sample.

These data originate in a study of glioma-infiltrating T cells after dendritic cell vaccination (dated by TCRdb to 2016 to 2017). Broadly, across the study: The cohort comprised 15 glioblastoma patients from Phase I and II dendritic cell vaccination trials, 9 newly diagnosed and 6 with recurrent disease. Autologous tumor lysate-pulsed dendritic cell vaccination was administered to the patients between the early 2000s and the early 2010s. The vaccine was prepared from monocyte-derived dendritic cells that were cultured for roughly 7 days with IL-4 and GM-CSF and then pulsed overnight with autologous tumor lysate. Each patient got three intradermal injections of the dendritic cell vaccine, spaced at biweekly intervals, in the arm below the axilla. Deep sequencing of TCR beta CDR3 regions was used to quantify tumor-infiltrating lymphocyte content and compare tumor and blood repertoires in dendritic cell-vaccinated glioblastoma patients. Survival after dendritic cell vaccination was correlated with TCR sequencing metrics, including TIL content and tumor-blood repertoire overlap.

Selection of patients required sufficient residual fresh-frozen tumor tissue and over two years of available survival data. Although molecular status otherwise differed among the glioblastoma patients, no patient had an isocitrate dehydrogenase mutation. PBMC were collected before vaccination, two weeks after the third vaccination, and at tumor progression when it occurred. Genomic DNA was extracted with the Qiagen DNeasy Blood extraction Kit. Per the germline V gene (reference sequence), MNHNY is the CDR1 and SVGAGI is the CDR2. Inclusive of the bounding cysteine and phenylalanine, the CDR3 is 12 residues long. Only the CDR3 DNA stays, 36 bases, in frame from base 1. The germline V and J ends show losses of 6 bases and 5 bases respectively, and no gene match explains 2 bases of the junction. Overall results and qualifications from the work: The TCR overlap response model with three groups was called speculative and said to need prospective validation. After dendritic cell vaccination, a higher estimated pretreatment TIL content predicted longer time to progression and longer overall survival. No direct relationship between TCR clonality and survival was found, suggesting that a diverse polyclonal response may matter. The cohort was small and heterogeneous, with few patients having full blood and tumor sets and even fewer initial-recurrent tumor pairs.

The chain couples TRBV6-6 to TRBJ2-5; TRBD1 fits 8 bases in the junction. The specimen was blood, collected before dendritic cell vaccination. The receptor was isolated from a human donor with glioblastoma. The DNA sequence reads TGTGCCAGCAGGGACAGGGTTGAGACCCAGTACTTC. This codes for CASRDRVETQYF.